The next 30 T cell receptor beta chains were all read from a single sample in a study of cytomegalovirus exposure and HLA in healthy donors. This PCR relied on a set of 60 Vbeta primers and 13 Jbeta primers. Sequencing was performed with immunoSEQ multiplex PCR; in TCRdb, only in-frame clones are kept and a portion is missing. The sample yields about 150,000 clones, roughly four fifths seen once. The sample was PBMCs. The receptors shown here come from a man aged 18 to 30 in good health and CMV-seronegative.

The chain links TRBV27 to TRBJ2-7; tentative D call: TRBD1 (6 bases). V gave up 8 bases and J gave up 2 bases, with 19 bases separating them. In germline, CDR1 is MNHEY, CDR2 SMNVEV (reference sequence). The CDR3 spans 15 residues. CDR3 sequence reads: CASAWGQHVTYEQYF. The CDR3 DNA follows: TGTGCCAGCGCCTGGGGGCAACACGTCACCTACGAGCAGTACTTC.

The chain carries TRBV7-2 and TRBJ1-4; D possibly corresponds to TRBD1 (6 bases). Germline loops: CDR1 SGHTA, CDR2 FQGNSA. The length of the CDR3 is 15 residues. Trimming pared 3 bases from V and 5 bases from J, leaving 13 bases between. The DNA of the CDR3 is TGTGCCAGCAGCTTGGGTACAGGGCCCAATGAAAAACTGTTTTTT. Its protein product is CASSLGTGPNEKLFF. Full variable domain (outside the CDR3, taken from reference TRBV7-2 and TRBJ1-4): GAGVSQSPSNKVTEKGKDVELRCDPISGHTALYWYRQSLGQGLEFLIYFQGNSAPDKSGLPSDRFSAERTGGSVSTLTIQRTQQEDSAVYLCASSLGTGPNEKLFFGSGTQLSVL.

This sequence joins TRBV27 and TRBJ2-3; TRBD1 aligns across 7 bases. The trim removed 5 bases at V and 2 bases at J, leaving 4 bases unmatched. The CDR3 is 14 amino acids. Germline lookup yields CDR1 MNHEY and CDR2 SMNVEV (reference sequence). The CDR3 DNA is TGTGCCAGCAGTACAGGACAGGTCACAGATACGCAGTATTTT. Its translation: CASSTGQVTDTQYF.

The J gene is TRBJ2-5, the V gene TRBV10-3, with a tentative D call TRBD2 (5 bases). The CDR3 totals 14 residues. CDR1 and CDR2 from the germline V gene are ENHRY and SYGVKD. V dropped 6 bases and J dropped 0 bases, with 11 bases sitting between them. Written as DNA, the CDR3 is TGTGCCATCAGCGCTAGCATGGACCAAGAGACCCAGTACTTC. Translation: CAISASMDQETQYF.

The rearrangement joins TRBV18 to TRBJ1-2; possible D gene TRBD1, 5 bases. The germline V and J ends were trimmed by 1 base and 4 bases, with 10 bases remaining between them. Germline V gene lookup returns CDR1 KGHSH and CDR2 LQKENI. The CDR3 is made up of 14 amino acids. The CDR3 DNA reads as TGTGCCAGCTCACCACGGGAGGGGAGCTATGGCTACACCTTC. It translates to CASSPREGSYGYTF.

The rearrangement joins TRBV11-2 to TRBJ2-7, with 8 positions matching TRBD2. CDR1 SGHAT and CDR2 FQNNGV come from the germline V gene. V shed 4 bases and J 7 bases; nucleotides not matched to a gene: 9. CDR3 length: 14 residues. The CDR3 DNA is TGTGCCAGCAGCTCCCATGGCGGGAGGTATGAGCAGTACTTC. This gives the protein CASSSHGGRYEQYF.

The chain employs TRBV10-2 and TRBJ2-7; 10 bases align to TRBD2. CDR1 is WSHSY, CDR2 SAAADI, per germline. The CDR3 extends over 15 amino acids. V dropped 9 bases and J dropped 5; count of bases not matched to a gene: 13. In DNA, the CDR3 is TGCGCCAGTATGTCCGGGCTAGCGGGAGTTCACGAGCAGTACTTC. Translating gives CASMSGLAGVHEQYF.

This sequence joins TRBV9 and TRBJ2-1, with TRBD2 matching 12 bases. From germline, CDR1 is SGDLS and CDR2 YYNGEE. Losses at the gene ends were 7 bases for V and 7 bases for J; bases not matched to a gene: 9. The CDR3 is 15 amino acids. CDR3: CASGSIGLAGNEQFF. The CDR3 DNA reads TGTGCCAGCGGTTCTATCGGACTAGCGGGGAATGAGCAGTTCTTC.

The chain combines TRBV7-8 with TRBJ1-5; D not resolved. Trimming took 1 base from V and 7 from J, leaving 11 bases between them. This CDR3 comprises 14 residues. The V gene's germline CDR1 is SGHVS and CDR2 FQNEAQ. CDR3 DNA: TGTGCCAGCAGCTTAGGCGGGGTGGGGCAGCCCCAGCATTTT. Protein product: CASSLGGVGQPQHF.

This clone turned up a few times. CDR3 coding DNA: TGTGCCAGCAGCTTGACAGGCAATCAGCCCCAGCATTTT. Translation: CASSLTGNQPQHF. The chain combines TRBV7-9 with TRBJ1-5, with D perhaps TRBD1 (5 bases). The V end was cut by 3 bases, the J end by 2 bases, with 5 bases between. The CDR3 length is 13 residues. CDR1 is SEHNR and CDR2 is FQNEAQ in the germline V gene (reference sequence). The whole variable domain, remainder taken from reference TRBV7-9 and TRBJ1-5, is DTGVSQNPRHKITKRGQNVTFRCDPISEHNRLYWYRQTLGQGPEFLTYFQNEAQLEKSRLLSDRFSAERPKGSFSTLEIQRTEQGDSAMYLCASSLTGNQPQHFGDGTRLSIL.

This chain connects TRBV10-1 to TRBJ1-1; D is ambiguous. The ends were cut back, 2 bases at V and 1 base at J, with 11 bases in the middle. Looked up from germline, CDR1 is WNHNN and CDR2 is SYGVQD (reference sequence). The CDR3 has 15 residues. Here the CDR3 DNA reads TGCGCCAGCAGTGAGACCCCCGCCGGGAACACTGAAGCTTTCTTT. Amino acids: CASSETPAGNTEAFF.

The V and J genes are TRBV6-1 and TRBJ1-1; TRBD1 might be the D (5 bases). CDR3 length: 14 residues. From germline, CDR1 is MNHNS and CDR2 SASEGT. Trimming pared 4 bases from V and 5 bases from J, leaving 14 bases between. CDR3 sequence reads: CASSVRQGGTEAFF. CDR3 DNA: TGTGCCAGCAGTGTAAGGCAGGGAGGAACTGAAGCTTTCTTT.

The chain joins TRBV19 to TRBJ2-5; 7 nucleotides align to TRBD1. The J call could be wrong; TRBJ2-7 is a better fit for the DNA end. Per the germline V gene, CDR1 is LNHDA and CDR2 is SQIVND (reference sequence). The CDR3 has 14 residues. The CDR3 sequence is CASSVGQASYEQYF. CDR3 nucleotides: TGTGCCAGTAGTGTCGGACAGGCCTCCTACGAGCAGTACTTC.

This chain uses TRBV6-1 with TRBJ1-5, with D unclear. Trimming removed 8 bases from V and 2 bases from J, with 7 bases in between. CDR1 is MNHNS and CDR2 is SASEGT in the germline V gene. The CDR3 is made up of 12 amino acids. CDR3 amino acids: CASGRGNQPQHF. The CDR3, as DNA: TGTGCCAGCGGGAGGGGCAATCAGCCCCAGCATTTT.

This clone has just one count. The CDR3, as DNA: TGTGCCAGCAGCTTGGGGGGGCGATCCTACGAGCAGTACTTC. Encoded protein: CASSLGGRSYEQYF. The chain joins TRBV5-6 to TRBJ2-7; a possible D gene is TRBD1 (6 bases). Germline lookup yields CDR1 SGHDT and CDR2 YYEEEE. Trimming took 0 bases from V and 1 from J, leaving 8 bases between them. This CDR3 is 14 amino acids long.

This clone turned up a few times. This chain uses TRBV7-2 with TRBJ2-3; perhaps TRBD2 as D (7 bases). V was pared by 3 bases and J by 4 bases, with 14 bases between. CDR3 length: 15 residues. In germline, CDR1 is SGHTA, CDR2 FQGNSA. Written as DNA, the CDR3 is TGTGCCAGCAGCTTTCAAGGGGGGGCGGCAGATACGCAGTATTTT. This sequence encodes CASSFQGGAADTQYF.

The genes are TRBV6-5 and TRBJ2-1; weak D call: TRBD2 (7 bases). The length of the CDR3 is 15 residues. V shed 7 bases and J shed 1 base, with 14 bases lying between them. CDR1 MNHEY and CDR2 SVGAGI come from the germline V gene. The CDR3 region is CASNTAGASYNEQFF. The CDR3 region has the DNA TGTGCCAGCAATACGGCGGGGGCGTCCTACAATGAGCAGTTCTTC.

V gene TRBV2 combines with J gene TRBJ1-2; TRBD1 aligns across 12 bases. V dropped 8 bases and J dropped 6; count of bases not matched to a gene: 10. The CDR3 covers 15 residues. Per the germline V gene, CDR1 is SNHLY and CDR2 is FYNNEI. The CDR3 sequence is CASRGQGAPADGYTF. CDR3 nucleotide sequence: TGTGCCAGCCGGGGACAGGGGGCTCCGGCAGATGGCTACACCTTC.

CDR3 residues: CASSPQQGGETQYF. The CDR3 nucleotides read TGTGCCAGCTCACCACAACAGGGAGGGGAGACCCAGTACTTC. The rearrangement links TRBV18 to TRBJ2-5; D perhaps matches TRBD2 (7 bases). The CDR3 runs 14 residues. CDR1 is KGHSH, CDR2 LQKENI, per germline. The germline V and J ends were trimmed by 1 base and 5 bases, with 11 bases remaining between them.

The genes are TRBV5-1 and TRBJ2-7; D gene uncertain. The V end was cut by 1 base, the J end by 3 bases, with 5 bases between. This CDR3 has 12 residues. The germline gives CDR1 SGHRS, CDR2 YFSETQ. The CDR3 here is CASSLPNYEQYF. DNA for the CDR3: TGCGCCAGCAGCTTGCCCAACTACGAGCAGTACTTC.

The chain is built from TRBV10-1 and TRBJ2-4; D is perhaps TRBD2 (6 bases). Trimming took off 4 bases at V and 8 bases at J, with 12 bases between the two ends. Per germline, CDR1 WNHNN and CDR2 SYGVQD (reference sequence). The CDR3 has 13 residues. The CDR3 here is CASSGGLEDIQYF. CDR3 nucleotides: TGCGCCAGCAGTGGGGGACTGGAGGACATTCAGTACTTC.

The genes are TRBV4-1 and TRBJ2-7; no clear D. V lost 0 bases and J lost 6, with 9 bases in between. CDR3 length: 13 residues. The germline V gene encodes CDR1 MGHRA and CDR2 YSYEKL. CDR3 amino acids: CASSQDPRGEQYF. In DNA form, the CDR3 reads TGCGCCAGCAGCCAAGATCCAAGAGGCGAGCAGTACTTC.

The chain couples TRBV18 to TRBJ1-6; 8 positions match TRBD1. After removal of 6 bases from V and 16 bases from J, the junction contained 5 bases not matched to a gene. CDR1 KGHSH and CDR2 LQKENI come from the germline V gene. CDR3 size: 11 residues. This CDR3 reads CASSTGGPLHF. The CDR3 nucleotides read TGTGCCAGCTCCACAGGGGGTCCTCTCCACTTT.

The gene calls are TRBV19 and TRBJ2-3; D might be TRBD1 (6 bases). Trimming shortened V by 3 bases and J by 3 bases, and 10 bases separated the two germline ends. Germline V gene data show CDR1 as LNHDA and CDR2 as SQIVND (reference sequence). The CDR3 loop spans 14 amino acids. Here the CDR3 reads CASSMAGETDTQYF. The CDR3 nucleotides read TGTGCCAGTAGTATGGCAGGGGAGACAGATACGCAGTATTTT. The variable domain in full, completed from reference TRBV19 and TRBJ2-3, reads DGGITQSPKYLFRKEGQNVTLSCEQNLNHDAMYWYRQDPGQGLRLIYYSQIVNDFQKGDIAEGYSVSREKKESFPLTVTSAQKNPTAFYLCASSMAGETDTQYFGPGTRLTVL.

The gene calls are TRBV7-8 and TRBJ2-7, with 8 bases identical to TRBD2. The trim removed 5 bases at V and 2 bases at J, leaving 11 bases unmatched. CDR3 length: 16 residues. CDR1 SGHVS and CDR2 FQNEAQ come from the germline V gene. This chain's CDR3 is CASSAENSGSPYEQYF. CDR3 sequence (DNA): TGTGCCAGCAGCGCGGAAAACAGCGGGAGTCCCTACGAGCAGTACTTC.

The V gene is TRBV9, the J gene TRBJ1-1, with 7 bases that match TRBD1. In germline, CDR1 is SGDLS, CDR2 YYNGEE. CDR3 length: 17 residues. V dropped 4 bases and J dropped 1; count of bases not matched to a gene: 13. CDR3 DNA: TGTGCCAGCAGCCCGACAGGGCGCCCGGCGGGGAACACTGAAGCTTTCTTT. The encoded protein is CASSPTGRPAGNTEAFF. The full variable domain, with the rest looked up from reference TRBV9 and TRBJ1-1, is DSGVTQTPKHLITATGQRVTLRCSPRSGDLSVYWYQQSLDQGLQFLIQYYNGEERAKGNILERFSAQQFPDLHSELNLSSLELGDSALYFCASSPTGRPAGNTEAFFGQGTRLTVV.

This clone has only a few counts. The rearrangement uses TRBV28 and TRBJ2-5, with D maybe TRBD2 (5 bases). The DNA end lines up better with TRBJ2-7; the J call may be wrong. Germline V gives CDR1 MDHEN, CDR2 SYDVKM. This CDR3 has 13 amino acids. This CDR3 reads CASIGGPSYEQYF. Here the CDR3 DNA reads TGTGCCAGCATCGGCGGGCCCTCCTACGAGCAGTACTTC.

The chain's CDR3 is CSVVAGGTDTQYF. CDR3 bases: TGCAGCGTGGTAGCGGGAGGCACAGATACGCAGTATTTT. V usage is TRBV29-1 and J usage is TRBJ2-3, with 9 positions matching TRBD2. This CDR3 has 13 amino acids. The trim removed 6 bases at V and 1 base at J, leaving 2 bases unmatched. Germline values: CDR1 SQVTM, CDR2 ANQGSEA.

V gene TRBV7-2 combines with J gene TRBJ2-3; a possible D gene is TRBD2 (6 bases). The CDR3 extends over 15 amino acids. CDR1 is SGHTA, CDR2 FQGNSA, per germline. Trimming took 1 base from V and 5 from J, leaving 13 bases between them. The CDR3 nucleotides read TGTGCCAGCAGCTTAGTCGGGCGGGAAATAGATACGCAGTATTTT. This translates into CASSLVGREIDTQYF.

The rearrangement links TRBV12-5 to TRBJ2-7; the D is unclear. CDR1 is LGHNT, CDR2 FRNRAP, per germline. V was clipped by 2 bases and J by 5 bases, with 7 bases between them. CDR3 size: 12 residues. CDR3 nucleotides: TGTGCTAGTGGTTTGCCGCGGAACGAGCAGTACTTC. This translates into CASGLPRNEQYF.